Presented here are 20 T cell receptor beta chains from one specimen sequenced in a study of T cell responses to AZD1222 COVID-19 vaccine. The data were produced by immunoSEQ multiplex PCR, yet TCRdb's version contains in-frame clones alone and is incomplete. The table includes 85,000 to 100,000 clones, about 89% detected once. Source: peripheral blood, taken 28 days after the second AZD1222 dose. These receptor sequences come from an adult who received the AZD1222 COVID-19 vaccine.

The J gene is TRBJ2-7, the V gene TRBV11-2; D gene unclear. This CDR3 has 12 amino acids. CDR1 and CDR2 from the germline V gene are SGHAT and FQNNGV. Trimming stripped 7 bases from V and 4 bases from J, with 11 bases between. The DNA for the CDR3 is TGTGCCAGCACCTCCGCACTATACGAGCAGTACTTC. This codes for CASTSALYEQYF.

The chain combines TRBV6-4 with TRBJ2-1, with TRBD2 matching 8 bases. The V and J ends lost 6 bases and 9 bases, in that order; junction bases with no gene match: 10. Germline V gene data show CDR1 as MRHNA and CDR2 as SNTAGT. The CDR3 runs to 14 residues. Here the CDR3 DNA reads TGTGCCAGCAGGGTTAGCGGGATGGTGGGTGAGCAGTTCTTC. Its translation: CASRVSGMVGEQFF.

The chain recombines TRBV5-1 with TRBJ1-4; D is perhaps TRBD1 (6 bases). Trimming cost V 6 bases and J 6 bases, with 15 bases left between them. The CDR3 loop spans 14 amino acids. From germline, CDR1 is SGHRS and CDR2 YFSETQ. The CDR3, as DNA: TGCGCCAGCAACCGAGGACAGAGACATGAAAAACTGTTTTTT. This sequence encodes CASNRGQRHEKLFF.

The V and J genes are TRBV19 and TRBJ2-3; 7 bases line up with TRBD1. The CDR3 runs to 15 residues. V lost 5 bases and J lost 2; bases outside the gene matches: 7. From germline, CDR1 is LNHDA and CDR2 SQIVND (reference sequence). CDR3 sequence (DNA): TGTGCCAGTAGTTTCCTCACAGGGGTCACAGATACGCAGTATTTT. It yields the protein CASSFLTGVTDTQYF.

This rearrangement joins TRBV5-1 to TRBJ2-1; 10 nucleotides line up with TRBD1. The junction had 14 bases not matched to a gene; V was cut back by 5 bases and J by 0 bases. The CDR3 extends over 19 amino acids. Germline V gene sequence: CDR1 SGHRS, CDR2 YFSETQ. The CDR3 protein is CASRTLGTGEGSSYNEQFF. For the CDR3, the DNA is TGCGCCAGCAGAACCCTCGGGACAGGGGAGGGCAGCTCCTACAATGAGCAGTTCTTC.

This CDR3 reads CATSRDFDSSNIQYF. As DNA, the CDR3 is TGTGCCACCAGCAGAGATTTTGATAGCTCAAACATTCAGTACTTC. The chain uses TRBV15 and TRBJ2-4; D not certain. The CDR3 consists of 15 residues. Germline-derived CDR1 and CDR2 are LNHNV and YYDKDF (reference sequence). V gave up 0 bases and J gave up 6 bases, with 12 bases separating them.

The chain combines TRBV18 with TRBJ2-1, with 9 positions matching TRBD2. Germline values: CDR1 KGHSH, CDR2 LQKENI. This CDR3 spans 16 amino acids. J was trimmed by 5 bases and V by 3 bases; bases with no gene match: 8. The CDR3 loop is CASSPSSGGLDNEQFF. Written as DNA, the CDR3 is TGTGCCAGCTCACCCTCCAGCGGGGGGCTTGACAATGAGCAGTTCTTC.

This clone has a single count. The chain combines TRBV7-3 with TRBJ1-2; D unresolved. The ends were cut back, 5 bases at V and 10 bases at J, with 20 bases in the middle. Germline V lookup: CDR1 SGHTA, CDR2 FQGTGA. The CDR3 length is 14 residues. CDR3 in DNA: TGTGCCAGCAGCCAAACTCGCCAGAGTGGTCACTACACCTTC. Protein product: CASSQTRQSGHYTF.

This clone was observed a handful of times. The CDR3 nucleotides read TGCGCCAGCAGCTTGGAGGGGCTGGGGTACCAAGAGACCCAGTACTTC. It translates to CASSLEGLGYQETQYF. V usage is TRBV5-1 and J usage is TRBJ2-5; tentative D call: TRBD1 (5 bases). The germline V gene has CDR1 SGHRS and CDR2 YFSETQ. The CDR3 sequence is 16 residues long. Trimming left V 0 bases short and J 0 bases short, with 12 bases between.

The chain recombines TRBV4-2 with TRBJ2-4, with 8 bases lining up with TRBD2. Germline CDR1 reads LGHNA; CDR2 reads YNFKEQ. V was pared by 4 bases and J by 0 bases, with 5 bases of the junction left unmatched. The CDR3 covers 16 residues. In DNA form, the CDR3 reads TGTGCCAGCAGCCGACTAGCGAGTCTAGCCAAAAACATTCAGTACTTC. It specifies CASSRLASLAKNIQYF.

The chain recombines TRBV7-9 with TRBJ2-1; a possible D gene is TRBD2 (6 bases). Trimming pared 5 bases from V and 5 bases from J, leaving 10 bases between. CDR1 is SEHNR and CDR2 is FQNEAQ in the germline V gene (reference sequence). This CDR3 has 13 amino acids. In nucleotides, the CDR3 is TGTGCCAGCAGCACTAGCCGGGACAATGAGCAGTTCTTC. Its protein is CASSTSRDNEQFF.

The CDR3: CASSLLSRLNQPQHF. Here the CDR3 DNA reads TGTGCCAGCAGCTTACTCTCAAGGCTTAATCAGCCCCAGCATTTT. V usage is TRBV7-8 and J usage is TRBJ1-5; unclear D gene. V dropped 2 bases and J dropped 4 bases, with 12 bases sitting between them. The germline gives CDR1 SGHVS, CDR2 FQNEAQ. The CDR3 covers 15 residues.

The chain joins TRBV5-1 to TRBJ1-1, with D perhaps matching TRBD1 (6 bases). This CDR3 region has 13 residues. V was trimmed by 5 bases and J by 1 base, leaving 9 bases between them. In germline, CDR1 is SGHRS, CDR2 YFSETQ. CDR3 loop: CASRGAENTEAFF. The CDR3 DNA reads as TGCGCCAGCAGGGGGGCAGAGAACACTGAAGCTTTCTTT.

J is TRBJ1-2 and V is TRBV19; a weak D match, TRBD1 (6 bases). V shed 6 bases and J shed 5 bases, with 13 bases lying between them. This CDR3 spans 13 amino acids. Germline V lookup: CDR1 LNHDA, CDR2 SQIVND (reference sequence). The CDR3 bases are TGTGCCAGTAGGACACAGGGTGGGTATGGCTACACCTTC. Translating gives CASRTQGGYGYTF.

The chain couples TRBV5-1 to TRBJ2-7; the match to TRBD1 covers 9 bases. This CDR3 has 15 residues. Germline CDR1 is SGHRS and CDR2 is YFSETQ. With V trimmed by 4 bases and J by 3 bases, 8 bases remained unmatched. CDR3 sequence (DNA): TGCGCCAGCAGCCCCTCGGGACAGGGCGGCTACGAGCAGTACTTC. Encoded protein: CASSPSGQGGYEQYF.

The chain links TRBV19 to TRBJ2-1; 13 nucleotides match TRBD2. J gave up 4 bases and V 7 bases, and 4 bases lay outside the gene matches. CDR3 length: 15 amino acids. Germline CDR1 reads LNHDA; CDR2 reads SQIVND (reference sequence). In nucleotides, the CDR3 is TGTGCCAGTACGACTAGCGGGGGGCATTACAATGAGCAGTTCTTC. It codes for CASTTSGGHYNEQFF.

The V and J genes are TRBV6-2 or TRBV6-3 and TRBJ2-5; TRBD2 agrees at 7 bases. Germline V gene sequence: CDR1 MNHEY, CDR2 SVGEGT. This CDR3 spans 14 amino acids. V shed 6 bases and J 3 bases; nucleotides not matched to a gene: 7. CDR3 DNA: TGTGCCAGCAGCAAAAGCGGGGTAGAAGAGACCCAGTACTTC. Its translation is CASSKSGVEETQYF.

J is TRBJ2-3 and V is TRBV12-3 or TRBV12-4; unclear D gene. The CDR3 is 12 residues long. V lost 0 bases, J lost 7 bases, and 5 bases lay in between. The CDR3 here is CASSLAGYTQYF. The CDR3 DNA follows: TGTGCCAGCAGTTTAGCGGGGTATACGCAGTATTTT.

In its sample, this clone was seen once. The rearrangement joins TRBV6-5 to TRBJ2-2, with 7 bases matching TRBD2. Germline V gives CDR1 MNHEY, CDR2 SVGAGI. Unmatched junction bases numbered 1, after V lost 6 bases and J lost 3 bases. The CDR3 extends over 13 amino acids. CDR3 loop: CASRGGYTGELFF. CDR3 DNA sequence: TGTGCCAGCAGGGGAGGGTACACCGGGGAGCTGTTTTTT.

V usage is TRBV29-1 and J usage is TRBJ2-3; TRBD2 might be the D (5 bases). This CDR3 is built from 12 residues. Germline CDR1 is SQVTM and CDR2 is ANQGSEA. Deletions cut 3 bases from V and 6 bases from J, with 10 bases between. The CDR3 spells CSVDSGGDTQYF. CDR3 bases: TGCAGCGTTGACTCTGGCGGGGATACGCAGTATTTT.